This passage covers 18 T cell receptor beta chains from one sample sequenced in a study of T cells expressing NK-cell markers. TCRdb reprocessed the 5' RACE reads; each CDR3 protein has one entry and no DNA is given. The specimen's table records about 460,000 distinct CDR3 sequences. The specimen sequenced was blood T cells: a sorted CD56 or NKG2C T cell subset, CD4+ or CD8+ T cells, or bulk PBMC T cells (not recorded which). These receptors were collected from a woman aged 45-60 years in good health.

This chain connects TRBV6-2 or TRBV6-3 to TRBJ2-4; TCRdb indicates TRBD1, and absent DNA this call remains unverified. Germline CDR1 and CDR2: MNHEY and SVGEGT. The CDR3 loop spans 16 amino acids. The CDR3 sequence is CASSSPGRGHRNIQYF.

This chain joins TRBV28 and TRBJ1-5; the TCRdb D gene call, TRBD1, has no DNA to confirm it. Germline V gene sequence: CDR1 MDHEN, CDR2 SYDVKM. The CDR3 spans 14 residues. The CDR3 is CATELGQGDEPQHF.

The chain is built from TRBV12-3 or TRBV12-4 and TRBJ2-5. The CDR3 length is 15 residues. The CDR3 loop reads CASRPKLISQETQYF.

The chain is built from TRBV9 and TRBJ2-7; TCRdb's D call of TRBD2 is untestable without DNA. The CDR3 has 14 amino acids. From germline, CDR1 is SGDLS and CDR2 YYNGEE. The CDR3 sequence: CASSVDSGKYEQYF.

V gene TRBV20-1 combines with J gene TRBJ2-3; TCRdb proposes TRBD2, but this gene call is untestable without DNA. Per the germline V gene, CDR1 is DFQATT and CDR2 is SNEGSKA (reference sequence). The CDR3 has 15 amino acids. CDR3 loop: CSNDQIAGGVDTQYF.

The chain links TRBV19 to TRBJ2-5; TCRdb calls TRBD1, which cannot be checked without DNA. CDR1 and CDR2 from the germline V gene are LNHDA and SQIVND (reference sequence). This CDR3 region has 15 residues. The CDR3 protein is CASKDGTKLEETQYF.

The gene calls are TRBV7-9 and TRBJ1-5; no DNA is available, so the TRBD1 call from TCRdb remains unchecked. Germline V gene lookup returns CDR1 SEHNR and CDR2 FQNEAQ (reference sequence). The CDR3 is 14 amino acids. The CDR3 spells CASSPGQGAQPQHF.

This chain links TRBV4-2 with TRBJ2-3; with no DNA, the TCRdb D assignment of TRBD2 cannot be verified. Germline assignment: CDR1 LGHNA and CDR2 YNFKEQ. The CDR3 spans 17 residues. The CDR3: CASSQGLGLAGFDTQYF.

This rearrangement joins TRBV30 to TRBJ1-1; lacking DNA, the TRBD1 call made by TCRdb goes unchecked. This CDR3 has 14 residues. Per germline, CDR1 GTSNPN and CDR2 SVGIG (reference sequence). CDR3: CAWSRDTSNTEAFF.

The rearrangement joins TRBV5-1 to TRBJ2-3; TCRdb gives TRBD2 as the D gene, but with no DNA this cannot be confirmed. Germline-derived CDR1 and CDR2 are SGHRS and YFSETQ. The CDR3 totals 16 residues. CDR3 sequence reads: CASTSSLTSGTDTQYF. The entire variable domain, with the rest obtained from reference TRBV5-1 and TRBJ2-3, is as follows: KAGVTQTPRYLIKTRGQQVTLSCSPISGHRSVSWYQQTPGQGLQFLFEYFSETQRNKGNFPGRFSGRQFSNSRSEMNVSTLELGDSALYLCASTSSLTSGTDTQYFGPGTRLTVL.

The chain recombines TRBV12-3 or TRBV12-4 with TRBJ2-3; TCRdb indicates TRBD2, and absent DNA this call remains unverified. The CDR3 consists of 17 residues. The CDR3 spells CASSLGLAGASTDTQYF.

The rearrangement joins TRBV3-1 to TRBJ2-5; TCRdb returns TRBD2, unconfirmable since there is no DNA. The CDR3 covers 15 residues. Germline assignment: CDR1 LGHDT and CDR2 YNNKEL (reference sequence). The CDR3 spells CASTEALAYQETQYF.

V is TRBV3-1 and J is TRBJ2-1; TCRdb indicates TRBD1, and absent DNA this call remains unverified. The CDR3 is made up of 18 amino acids. Germline V gene data show CDR1 as LGHDT and CDR2 as YNNKEL (reference sequence). The CDR3 spells CASSRDLPQGTSGNEQFF.

The chain links TRBV27 to TRBJ1-4; TCRdb reports TRBD1, a call that lacks DNA to check it against. The CDR3 runs 16 residues. Per the germline V gene, CDR1 is MNHEY and CDR2 is SMNVEV (reference sequence). This chain's CDR3 is CASSFRWGAEMEKLFF.

This rearrangement joins TRBV5-6 to TRBJ1-1. The CDR3 spans 14 residues. Per the germline V gene, CDR1 is SGHDT and CDR2 is YYEEEE. The CDR3 spells CASSFQNFGTEAFF.

This chain links TRBV30 with TRBJ2-1; the TCRdb call, TRBD2, lacks DNA for checking. The CDR3 totals 11 residues. CDR1 GTSNPN and CDR2 SVGIG come from the germline V gene (reference sequence). This CDR3 reads CAWKAGGPVFF.

This chain uses TRBV7-2 with TRBJ2-6. The CDR3 is made up of 16 amino acids. Germline V CDR1 and CDR2: SGHTA, FQGNSA. This chain's CDR3 is CASSLGIGSGANVLTF.

This chain joins TRBV29-1 and TRBJ1-5; TCRdb gives TRBD1 as the D gene, but with no DNA this cannot be confirmed. The CDR3 extends over 14 amino acids. The germline CDR1 and CDR2 sequences are SQVTM and ANQGSEA. The CDR3 region is CSARQGGKDQPQHF.